The rows below give T cell receptor beta chains drawn from one sample of a study of T cell repertoires in aging, cancer and after chemotherapy. TCRdb called the multiplex PCR reads again in MiXCR, with one record for every CDR3 protein. This sample has around 6,000 distinct CDR3 sequences, with about 31% found just once. Material for sequencing was blood. The receptor set was obtained from a human donor with a blood cancer. CDR3s include the opening cysteine and the closing phenylalanine or tryptophan. The order of the fields is V gene, CDR3 protein.

TRBV27 CASSSTSGRYTDTQYF
TRBV4-3 CASSQDRWGVSETQYF
TRBV13 CASSSLTYYNEQFF
TRBV5-6 CASSLGPATTNEKLFF
TRBV19 CASSGTGVTEQYF
TRBV7-2 CASSLYATNTGELFF
TRBV18 CASSPPGKGGQPQHF
TRBV18 CASSPGGSRGTDTQYF
TRBV29-1 CSALGDLNTEAFF
TRBV13 CASMGTTPYNKQFF
TRBV18 CASSLGHRQETQYF
TRBV7-2 CASSLAGTSNEQFF
TRBV10-3 CAIRTGRGNEQFF
TRBV6-5 CASISPRGQETQYF
TRBV6-1 CASRPARGGLHQPQHF
TRBV20-1 CSASGGGGQPQHF
TRBV20-1 CSAAQQGLSQEKLFF
TRBV10-3 CAISRTGTSDTQYF
TRBV6-5 CASSLSTPLESGYTF
TRBV11-2 CASRYSGRVSREQFF
TRBV19 CASSMRADGNQPQHF
TRBV11-3 CASSLGPSEQFF
TRBV5-5 CASSLAPSGLDTGELFF
TRBV6-1 CASSEERLDF
TRBV5-1 CASGEGYEQYF
TRBV6-5 CASSYSLAVTDTQYF
TRBV6-1 CASITAGRNQPQHF
TRBV6-5 CASSSGGQNEQFF